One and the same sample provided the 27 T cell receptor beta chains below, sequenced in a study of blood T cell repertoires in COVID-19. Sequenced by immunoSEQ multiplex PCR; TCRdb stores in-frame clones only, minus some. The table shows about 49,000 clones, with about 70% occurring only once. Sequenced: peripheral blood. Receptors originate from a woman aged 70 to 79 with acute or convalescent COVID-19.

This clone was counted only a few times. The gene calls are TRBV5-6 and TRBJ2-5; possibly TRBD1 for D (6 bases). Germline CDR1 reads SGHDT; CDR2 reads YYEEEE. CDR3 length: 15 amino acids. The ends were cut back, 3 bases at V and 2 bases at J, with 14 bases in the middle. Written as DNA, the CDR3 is TGTGCCAGCAGCTCACAGGGACCGAATCAAGAGACCCAGTACTTC. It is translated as CASSSQGPNQETQYF.

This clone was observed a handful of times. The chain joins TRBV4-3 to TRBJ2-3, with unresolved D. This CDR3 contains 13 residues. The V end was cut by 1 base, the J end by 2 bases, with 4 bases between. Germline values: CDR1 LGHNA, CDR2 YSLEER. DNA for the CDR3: TGCGCCAGCAGCCAAGGGGCCACAGATACGCAGTATTTT. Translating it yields CASSQGATDTQYF.

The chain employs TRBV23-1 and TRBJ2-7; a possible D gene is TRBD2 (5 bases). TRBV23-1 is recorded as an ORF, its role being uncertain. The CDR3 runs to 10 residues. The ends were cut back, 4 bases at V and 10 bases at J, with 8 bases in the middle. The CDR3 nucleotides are TGCGCCAGCAGTCGGAGACTACAGTACTTC. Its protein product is CASSRRLQYF.

The CDR3 sequence is CASSDGGKTEAFF. The DNA of the CDR3 is TGTGCCAGCAGTGATGGAGGGAAAACTGAAGCTTTCTTT. The chain combines TRBV2 with TRBJ1-1; D is undetermined. V dropped 3 bases and J dropped 5 bases, with 10 bases sitting between them. Germline CDR1 reads SNHLY; CDR2 reads FYNNEI. The CDR3 is 13 residues long.

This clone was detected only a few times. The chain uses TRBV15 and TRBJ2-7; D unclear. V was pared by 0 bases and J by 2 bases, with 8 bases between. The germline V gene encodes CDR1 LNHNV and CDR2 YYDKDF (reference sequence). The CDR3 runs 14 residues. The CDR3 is CATSRENGAYEQYF. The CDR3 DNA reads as TGTGCCACCAGCAGAGAAAACGGAGCCTACGAGCAGTACTTC.

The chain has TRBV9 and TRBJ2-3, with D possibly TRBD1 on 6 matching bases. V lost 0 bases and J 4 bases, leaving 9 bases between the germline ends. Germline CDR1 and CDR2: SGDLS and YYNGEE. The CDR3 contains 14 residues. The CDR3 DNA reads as TGTGCCAGCAGCGTAGTAGGGGGAGCAGATACGCAGTATTTT. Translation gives CASSVVGGADTQYF. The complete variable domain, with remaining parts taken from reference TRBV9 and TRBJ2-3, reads DSGVTQTPKHLITATGQRVTLRCSPRSGDLSVYWYQQSLDQGLQFLIQYYNGEERAKGNILERFSAQQFPDLHSELNLSSLELGDSALYFCASSVVGGADTQYFGPGTRLTVL.

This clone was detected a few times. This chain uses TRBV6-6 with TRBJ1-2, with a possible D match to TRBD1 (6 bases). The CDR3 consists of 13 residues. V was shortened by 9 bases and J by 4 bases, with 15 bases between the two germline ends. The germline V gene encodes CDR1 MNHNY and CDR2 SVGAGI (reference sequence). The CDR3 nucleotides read TGTGCCAGTACAGGGCCCCCAGGCTATGGCTACACCTTC. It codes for CASTGPPGYGYTF.

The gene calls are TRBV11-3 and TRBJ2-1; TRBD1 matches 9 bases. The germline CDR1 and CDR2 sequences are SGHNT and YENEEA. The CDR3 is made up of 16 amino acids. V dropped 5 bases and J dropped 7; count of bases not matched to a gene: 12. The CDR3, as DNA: TGTGCCAGCAGCCCGCTGAGACAGGGGGGCGCGAATGAGCAGTTCTTC. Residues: CASSPLRQGGANEQFF.

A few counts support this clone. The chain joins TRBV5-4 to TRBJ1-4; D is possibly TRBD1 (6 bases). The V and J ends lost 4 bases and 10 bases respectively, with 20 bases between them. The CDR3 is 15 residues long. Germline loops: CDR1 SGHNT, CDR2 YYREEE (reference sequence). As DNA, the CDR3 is TGTGCCAGCAGCCCCTACGTGACCCAGGGGTCAAAACTGTTTTTT. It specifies CASSPYVTQGSKLFF.

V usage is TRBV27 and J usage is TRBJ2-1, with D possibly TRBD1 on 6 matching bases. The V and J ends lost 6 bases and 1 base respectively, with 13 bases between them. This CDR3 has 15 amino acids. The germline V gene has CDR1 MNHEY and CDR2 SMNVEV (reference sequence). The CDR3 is CASSSGVGSYNEQFF. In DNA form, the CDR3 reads TGTGCCAGCAGCTCAGGGGTGGGTTCCTACAATGAGCAGTTCTTC.

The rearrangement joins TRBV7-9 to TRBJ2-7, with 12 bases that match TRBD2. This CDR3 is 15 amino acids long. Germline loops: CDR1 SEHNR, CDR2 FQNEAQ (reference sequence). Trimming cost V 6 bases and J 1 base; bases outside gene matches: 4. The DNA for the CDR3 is TGTGCCAGCAGTTCAACTAGCGGGAGGTCCTACGAGCAGTACTTC. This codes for CASSSTSGRSYEQYF.

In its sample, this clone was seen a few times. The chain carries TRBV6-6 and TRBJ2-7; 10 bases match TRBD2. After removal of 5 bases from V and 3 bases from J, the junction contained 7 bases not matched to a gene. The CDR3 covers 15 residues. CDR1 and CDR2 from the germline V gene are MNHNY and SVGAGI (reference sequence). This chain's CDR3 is CASSKAGGPVYEQYF. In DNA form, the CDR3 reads TGTGCCAGCAGTAAAGCGGGAGGGCCGGTCTACGAGCAGTACTTC.

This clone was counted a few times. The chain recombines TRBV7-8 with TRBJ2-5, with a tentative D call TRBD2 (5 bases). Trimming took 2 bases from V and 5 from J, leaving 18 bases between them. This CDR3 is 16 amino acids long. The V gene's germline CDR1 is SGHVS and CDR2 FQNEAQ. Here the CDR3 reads CASSLLGDTRGETQYF. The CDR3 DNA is TGTGCCAGCAGCTTACTGGGTGACACCCGAGGGGAGACCCAGTACTTC.

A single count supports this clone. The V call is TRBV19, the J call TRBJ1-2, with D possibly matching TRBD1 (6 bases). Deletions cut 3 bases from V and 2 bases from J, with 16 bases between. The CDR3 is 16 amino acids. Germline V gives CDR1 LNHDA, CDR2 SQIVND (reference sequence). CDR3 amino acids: CASSITLRTANYGYTF. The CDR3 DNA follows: TGTGCCAGTAGTATCACCCTTCGGACAGCAAACTATGGCTACACCTTC.

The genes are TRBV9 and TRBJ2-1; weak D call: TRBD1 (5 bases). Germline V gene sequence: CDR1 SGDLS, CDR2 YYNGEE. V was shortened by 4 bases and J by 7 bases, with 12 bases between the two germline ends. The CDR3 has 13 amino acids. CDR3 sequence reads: CASSPRGRNEQFF. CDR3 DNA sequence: TGTGCCAGCAGCCCAAGGGGAAGGAATGAGCAGTTCTTC.

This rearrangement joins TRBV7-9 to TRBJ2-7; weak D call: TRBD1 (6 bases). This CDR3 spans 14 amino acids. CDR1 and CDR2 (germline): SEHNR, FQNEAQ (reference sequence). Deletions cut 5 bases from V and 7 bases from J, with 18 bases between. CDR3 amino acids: CASSPGAGVREQYF. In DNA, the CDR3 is TGTGCCAGCAGCCCTGGGGCAGGGGTACGAGAGCAGTACTTC.

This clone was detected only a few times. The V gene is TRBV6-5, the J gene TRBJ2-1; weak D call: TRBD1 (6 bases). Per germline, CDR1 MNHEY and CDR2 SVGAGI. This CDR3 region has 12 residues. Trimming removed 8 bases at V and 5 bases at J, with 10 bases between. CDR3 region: CASLTGNNEQFF. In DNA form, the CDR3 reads TGTGCCAGCCTTACAGGGAACAATGAGCAGTTCTTC.

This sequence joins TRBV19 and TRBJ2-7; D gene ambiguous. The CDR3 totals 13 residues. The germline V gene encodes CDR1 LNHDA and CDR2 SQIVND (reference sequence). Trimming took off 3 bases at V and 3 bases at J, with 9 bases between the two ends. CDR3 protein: CASSMGSRYEQYF. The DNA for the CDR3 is TGTGCCAGTAGTATGGGCAGTCGCTACGAGCAGTACTTC.

CDR3 bases: TGTGCCAGCAGCGCGGGACTTTCCGGCGGTGAAAAACTGTTTTTT. Protein product: CASSAGLSGGEKLFF. The V gene is TRBV5-6, the J gene TRBJ1-4, with D maybe TRBD1 (5 bases). V was clipped by 4 bases and J by 7 bases, with 17 bases between them. CDR3 size: 15 residues. Germline V gene data show CDR1 as SGHDT and CDR2 as YYEEEE.

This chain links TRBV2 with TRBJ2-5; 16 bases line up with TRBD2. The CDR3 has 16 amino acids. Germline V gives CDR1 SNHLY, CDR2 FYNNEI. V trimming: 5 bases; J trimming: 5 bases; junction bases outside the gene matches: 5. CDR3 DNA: TGTGCCAGCAGTTCGGGACTAGCGGGGGGGCAGGAGACCCAGTACTTC. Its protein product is CASSSGLAGGQETQYF.

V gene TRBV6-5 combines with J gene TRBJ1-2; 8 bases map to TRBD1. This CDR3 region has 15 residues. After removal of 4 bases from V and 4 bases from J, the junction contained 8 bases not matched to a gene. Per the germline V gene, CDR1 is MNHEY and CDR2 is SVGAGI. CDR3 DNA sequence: TGTGCCAGCAGTTTACGACAGGGGCACGGCTATGGCTACACCTTC. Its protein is CASSLRQGHGYGYTF.

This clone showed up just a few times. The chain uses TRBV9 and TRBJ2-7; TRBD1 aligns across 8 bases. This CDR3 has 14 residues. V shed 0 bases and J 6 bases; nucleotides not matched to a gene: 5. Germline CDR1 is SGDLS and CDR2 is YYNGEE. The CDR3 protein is CASSVGTGWGEQYF. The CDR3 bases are TGTGCCAGCAGCGTAGGGACAGGGTGGGGCGAGCAGTACTTC.

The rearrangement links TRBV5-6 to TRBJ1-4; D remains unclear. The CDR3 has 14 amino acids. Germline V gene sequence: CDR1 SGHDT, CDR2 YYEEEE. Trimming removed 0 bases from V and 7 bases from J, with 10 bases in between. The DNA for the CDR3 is TGTGCCAGCAGCTTGGGCGGCGGTGGTGAAAAACTGTTTTTT. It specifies CASSLGGGGEKLFF. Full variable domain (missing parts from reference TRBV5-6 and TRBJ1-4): DAGVTQSPTHLIKTRGQQVTLRCSPKSGHDTVSWYQQALGQGPQFIFQYYEEEERQRGNFPDRFSGHQFPNYSSELNVNALLLGDSALYLCASSLGGGGEKLFFGSGTQLSVL.

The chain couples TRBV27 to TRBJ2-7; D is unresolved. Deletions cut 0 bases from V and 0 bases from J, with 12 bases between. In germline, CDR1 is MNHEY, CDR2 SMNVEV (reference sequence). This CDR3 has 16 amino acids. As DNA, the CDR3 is TGTGCCAGCAGTTTATCAGAGCGATCGAGCTCCTACGAGCAGTACTTC. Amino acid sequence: CASSLSERSSSYEQYF.

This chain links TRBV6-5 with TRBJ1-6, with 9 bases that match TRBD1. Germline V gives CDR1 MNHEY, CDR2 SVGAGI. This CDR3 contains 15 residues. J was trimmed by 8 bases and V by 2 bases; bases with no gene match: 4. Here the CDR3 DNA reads TGTGCCAGCAGTTACGAGAGGACAGGGGATTCACCCCTCCACTTT. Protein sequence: CASSYERTGDSPLHF.

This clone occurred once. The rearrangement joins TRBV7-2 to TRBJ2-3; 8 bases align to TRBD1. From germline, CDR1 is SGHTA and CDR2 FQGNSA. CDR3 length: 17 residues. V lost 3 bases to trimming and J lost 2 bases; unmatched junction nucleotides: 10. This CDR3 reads CASSFPPGTGPTDTQYF. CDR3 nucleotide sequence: TGTGCCAGCAGCTTTCCGCCCGGGACAGGCCCCACAGATACGCAGTATTTT.

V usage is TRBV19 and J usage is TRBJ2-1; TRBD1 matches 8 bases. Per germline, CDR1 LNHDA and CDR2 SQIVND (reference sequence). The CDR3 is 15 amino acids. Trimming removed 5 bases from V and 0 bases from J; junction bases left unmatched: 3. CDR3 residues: CASSDRGFSYNEQFF. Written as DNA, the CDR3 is TGTGCCAGTAGTGACAGGGGTTTCTCCTACAATGAGCAGTTCTTC.